A selection of T cell receptor beta chains follows, all from one sample in a study of blood T cell repertoires in COVID-19. Sequencing was performed with immunoSEQ multiplex PCR; in TCRdb, only in-frame clones are kept and a portion is missing. The table includes about 27,000 clones, roughly 70% detected once. Sequences were obtained from peripheral blood. The source of these receptors is a man aged 55 to 69 with active or convalescent COVID-19. CDR3s include the opening cysteine and the closing phenylalanine or tryptophan.

v_call: TRBV2
j_call: TRBJ2-5
cdr3_aa: CASRRPPGQGETQYF

v_call: TRBV4-2
j_call: TRBJ1-5
cdr3_aa: CASSQDQQGNNQPQHF

v_call: TRBV27
j_call: TRBJ1-5
cdr3_aa: CASSPRQGNSNQPQHF

v_call: TRBV10-2
j_call: TRBJ1-1
cdr3_aa: CASSVGRGLDMNTEAFF

v_call: TRBV7-6
j_call: TRBJ2-3
cdr3_aa: CASTPMGGAGADTQYF

v_call: TRBV18
j_call: TRBJ2-5
cdr3_aa: CASSPRARSQETQYF

v_call: TRBV19
j_call: TRBJ2-1
cdr3_aa: CASSTPSTSGNGKQFF

v_call: TRBV7-3
j_call: TRBJ2-2
cdr3_aa: CASSLYNSGELFF

v_call: TRBV5-8
j_call: TRBJ1-1
cdr3_aa: CASSRQGLTEAFF

v_call: TRBV5-1
j_call: TRBJ1-2
cdr3_aa: CASSYKAGTGVGTF

v_call: TRBV19
j_call: TRBJ2-6
cdr3_aa: CASSGEVAASSGANVLTF

v_call: TRBV9
j_call: TRBJ2-7
cdr3_aa: CASSVAPSGTGLSYEQYF

v_call: TRBV27
j_call: TRBJ1-3
cdr3_aa: CASSPNRDRVSGNTIYF

v_call: TRBV27
j_call: TRBJ2-2
cdr3_aa: CASSLLGPAGELFF

v_call: TRBV2
j_call: TRBJ2-7
cdr3_aa: CASRPPGGFYEQYF

v_call: TRBV4-1
j_call: TRBJ1-5
cdr3_aa: CASSSWTGGSNQPQHF